This T cell receptor (beta chain) was found in a study of T-cell reconstitution after alpha-beta-depleted transplantation in children. V was clipped by 0 bases and J by 5 bases, with 13 bases between them. CDR1 SQVTM and CDR2 ANQGSEA come from the germline V gene. The CDR3 is made up of 14 amino acids. At least ten counts were recorded for this clonotype. Construction of the TCRbeta library involved unique molecular identifiers. TCRdb used MiXCR to reprocess the PCR reads, holding one entry per CDR3 protein. The sample lists around 100,000 distinct CDR3 sequences, about 6.8% seen once, with 15% to 20% in the top ten.

This sample comprised PBMCs, obtained before TCRalphabeta/CD19-depleted stem cell transplant. The rearrangement joins TRBV29-1 to TRBJ1-2, with a tentative D call TRBD1 (5 bases). This receptor was identified in a boy between 2 and 10 years old with acute lymphoblastic leukemia, due to receive a stem cell transplant. The DNA for the CDR3 is TGCAGCGTTGAAGATTTCGGGGCAGCTTATGGCTACACCTTC. This encodes CSVEDFGAAYGYTF. Using reference TRBV29-1 and TRBJ1-2 for the parts outside the CDR3, the full variable domain is SAVISQKPSRDICQRGTSLTIQCQVDSQVTMMFWYRQQPGQSLTLIATANQGSEATYESGFVIDKFPISRPNLTFSTLTVSNMSPEDSSIYLCSVEDFGAAYGYTFGSGTRLTVV.